This TCR beta chain was captured in a study of post-analysis software for immune sequencing data. Study summary: Several disease courses (relapsing-remitting, secondary progressive and progressive-relapsing) of multiple sclerosis were included. Study-wide points: Patients with multiple sclerosis recorded significantly lower normalized Chao1 diversity than controls, the study found. Compared with controls, patients had more of about 5 TRBV segments, including TRBV5-6, TRBV5-1 and TRBV20-1. The F measure placed samples prepared in the same batch into strongly shared clusters.

TCR beta cDNA libraries had unique molecular identifiers. There were 1 to 10 million T cells, and approximately 500,000 cDNA molecules came from them. TCRdb re-called the PCR reads through MiXCR, storing one row per CDR3 protein. The table has 350,000 to 500,000 distinct CDR3 sequences, about 39% seen once. Many counts were recorded for this clonotype. Its target is unknown. The CDR3 loop spans 17 amino acids. From germline, CDR1 is SGHRS and CDR2 YFSETQ. V lost 3 bases, J lost 1 base, and 6 bases stayed unmatched. Sample: blood. The gene calls are TRBV5-1 and TRBJ2-5; 13 bases match TRBD2. The TCR was taken from a girl aged 2-9 years with multiple sclerosis. In DNA, the CDR3 is TGCGCCAGCAGCTGGACTAGCGGGAGTCCCTCCCAAGAGACCCAGTACTTC. Its protein is CASSWTSGSPSQETQYF.